One and the same sample provided the 29 T cell receptor beta chains below, sequenced in a study of Graves' ophthalmopathy and Graves' hyperthyroidism. Amplified material comprised TCR beta CDR3 regions derived from RNA transcripts. Second-round multiplex PCR came after a first-round RT-PCR that employed HTBI primers. TCRdb itself ran the multiplex PCR reads through MiXCR, one entry per CDR3 protein. The sample includes 210,000 or so distinct CDR3 sequences, approximately 29% seen only once; the top ten take around 9.8%. Sequenced material: peripheral blood. These receptors were obtained from a man aged 50 or older with Graves' ophthalmopathy.

This clonotype was detected only once. The chain joins TRBV7-2 to TRBJ1-2; a possible D gene is TRBD1 (5 bases). V was cut by 5 bases and J by 6 bases, with 19 bases left in between. Germline V gene sequence: CDR1 SGHTA, CDR2 FQGNSA. This CDR3 contains 15 residues. The CDR3 DNA reads as TGTGCCAGCAGCCCTTGGACATCATCGGGGGATGGCTACACCTTC. It specifies CASSPWTSSGDGYTF. Drawing the rest from reference TRBV7-2 and TRBJ1-2, the complete variable domain is GAGVSQSPSNKVTEKGKDVELRCDPISGHTALYWYRQSLGQGLEFLIYFQGNSAPDKSGLPSDRFSAERTGGSVSTLTIQRTQQEDSAVYLCASSPWTSSGDGYTFGSGTRLTVV.

This clonotype was seen a few times. CDR3 amino acids: CASSPLGTEAFF. As DNA, the CDR3 is TGTGCCAGCAGTCCCCTTGGGACTGAAGCTTTCTTT. The gene calls are TRBV28 and TRBJ1-1; D is uncertain. V was cut by 5 bases and J by 5 bases, with 9 bases left in between. The CDR3 sequence is 12 residues long. Germline loops: CDR1 MDHEN, CDR2 SYDVKM.

The chain has TRBV7-2 and TRBJ2-5; no clear D. Germline assignment: CDR1 SGHTA and CDR2 FQGNSA. The V gene lost 4 bases and the J gene lost 0 bases, with 9 bases spanning the gap. This CDR3 comprises 14 residues. DNA for the CDR3: TGTGCCAGCAGCTCCCCTACGTACCAAGAGACCCAGTACTTC. Protein sequence: CASSSPTYQETQYF.

This clonotype was detected ten times or more. The chain combines TRBV12-5 with TRBJ2-5, with D possibly being TRBD1 (6 bases). Germline V lookup: CDR1 LGHNT, CDR2 FRNRAP. This CDR3 is 15 amino acids long. V lost 6 bases and J 2 bases, leaving 16 bases between the germline ends. In nucleotides, the CDR3 is TGTGCTAGTGGAACCGGACAGATGAAACAAGAGACCCAGTACTTC. Translated, it gives CASGTGQMKQETQYF.

This chain joins TRBV12-3 or TRBV12-4 and TRBJ1-1; TRBD1 matches 9 bases. V lost 3 bases and J lost 5; bases outside the gene matches: 4. The CDR3 is 14 amino acids. The CDR3 loop is CASSFDRGFTEAFF. The DNA of the CDR3 is TGTGCCAGCAGTTTCGACAGGGGGTTTACTGAAGCTTTCTTT.

This chain uses TRBV12-3 or TRBV12-4 with TRBJ2-5; tentatively, D is TRBD1 (5 bases). Trimming left V 6 bases short and J 4 bases short, with 12 bases between. The CDR3 consists of 13 residues. DNA of the CDR3: TGTGCCAGCAGGGATACAGGAAGAGAGACCCAGTACTTC. Protein: CASRDTGRETQYF.

At least ten counts were recorded for this clonotype. The chain combines TRBV29-1 with TRBJ1-1; D unclear. Trimming took off 7 bases at V and 8 bases at J, with 14 bases between the two ends. The CDR3 is 11 residues long. CDR1 is SQVTM, CDR2 ANQGSEA, per germline. The DNA of the CDR3 is TGCAGCGCAGACACTTTTGGGGAAGCTTTCTTT. It is translated as CSADTFGEAFF.

The chain recombines TRBV6-1 with TRBJ2-3; the match to TRBD1 covers 8 bases. This CDR3 comprises 13 residues. CDR1 and CDR2 (germline): MNHNS, SASEGT. V gave up 4 bases and J gave up 7 bases; unmatched junction bases: 4. The CDR3 region has the DNA TGTGCCAGCAGTGGGACAGGGATAAATACGCAGTATTTT. As protein: CASSGTGINTQYF.

In its sample, this clonotype was seen many times. V usage is TRBV12-3 or TRBV12-4 and J usage is TRBJ2-7; D gene unclear. This CDR3 region has 13 residues. Trimming removed 5 bases from V and 3 bases from J, with 11 bases in between. The CDR3 bases are TGTGCCAGCAGTCCCCCCACCAGCTACGAGCAGTACTTC. It translates to CASSPPTSYEQYF.

This clonotype was detected ten times or more. The CDR3, as DNA: TGCAGCGTTCCCCCGGGGCAGCCCGGGCGGGAGACCCAGTACTTC. Translated, it gives CSVPPGQPGRETQYF. The genes are TRBV29-1 and TRBJ2-5, with D perhaps assigned TRBD1 or TRBD2 (5 bases each). This CDR3 has 15 residues. The germline V and J ends were trimmed by 5 bases and 5 bases, with 21 bases remaining between them. Germline V lookup: CDR1 SQVTM, CDR2 ANQGSEA. Variable domain in full (rest from reference TRBV29-1 and TRBJ2-5): SAVISQKPSRDICQRGTSLTIQCQVDSQVTMMFWYRQQPGQSLTLIATANQGSEATYESGFVIDKFPISRPNLTFSTLTVSNMSPEDSSIYLCSVPPGQPGRETQYFGPGTRLLVL.

The chain recombines TRBV9 with TRBJ2-1; possibly TRBD2 for D (5 bases). Trimming removed 3 bases at V and 0 bases at J, with 10 bases between. The CDR3 consists of 15 residues. Germline values: CDR1 SGDLS, CDR2 YYNGEE. This CDR3 reads CASSAGYRSYNEQFF. The DNA of the CDR3 is TGTGCCAGCAGCGCGGGATATCGCTCCTACAATGAGCAGTTCTTC.

There are many counts of this clonotype. The chain is built from TRBV29-1 and TRBJ2-7; no firm D call. Trimming shortened V by 4 bases and J by 3 bases, and 10 bases separated the two germline ends. The CDR3 is 12 amino acids. From germline, CDR1 is SQVTM and CDR2 ANQGSEA. The CDR3 protein is CSVVAPIYEQYF. The DNA for the CDR3 is TGCAGCGTTGTAGCCCCGATCTACGAGCAGTACTTC.

The V call is TRBV28, the J call TRBJ1-2, with TRBD1 matching 12 bases. With V trimmed by 6 bases and J by 6 bases, 5 bases remained unmatched. CDR3 length: 14 amino acids. In germline, CDR1 is MDHEN, CDR2 SYDVKM. CDR3 loop: CASRLGQGANGYTF. The CDR3 coding sequence is TGTGCCAGCAGATTGGGACAGGGGGCGAATGGCTACACCTTC.

The V call is TRBV12-3 or TRBV12-4, the J call TRBJ1-1; no reliable D call. The germline V and J ends were trimmed by 6 bases and 1 base, with 12 bases remaining between them. The CDR3 is made up of 14 amino acids. The CDR3 reads CASRVNLPNTEAFF. The CDR3, as DNA: TGTGCCAGCAGGGTCAATCTCCCGAACACTGAAGCTTTCTTT.

The rearrangement links TRBV7-8 to TRBJ1-2; D is undetermined. CDR1 and CDR2 (germline): SGHVS, FQNEAQ. Trimming took off 5 bases at V and 8 bases at J, with 18 bases between the two ends. This CDR3 is built from 14 residues. The CDR3 loop reads CASSRDTLGRGYTF. Written as DNA, the CDR3 is TGTGCCAGCAGCCGAGACACCCTCGGGCGCGGCTACACCTTC.

The chain is built from TRBV12-3 or TRBV12-4 and TRBJ2-7; 8 bases line up with TRBD2. The CDR3 length is 16 residues. Trimming took 1 base from V and 2 from J; bases not matched to a gene: 7. The CDR3 is CASSLVISGVAYEQYF. CDR3 coding DNA: TGTGCCAGCAGTTTAGTTATTAGCGGGGTGGCCTACGAGCAGTACTTC.

The chain employs TRBV29-1 and TRBJ2-5, with no clear D. V shed 0 bases and J shed 3 bases, with 5 bases lying between them. This CDR3 spans 12 amino acids. Per germline, CDR1 SQVTM and CDR2 ANQGSEA. CDR3 region: CSVEDLKETQYF. CDR3 in DNA: TGCAGCGTTGAAGATCTTAAAGAGACCCAGTACTTC. Full variable domain (missing parts from reference TRBV29-1 and TRBJ2-5): SAVISQKPSRDICQRGTSLTIQCQVDSQVTMMFWYRQQPGQSLTLIATANQGSEATYESGFVIDKFPISRPNLTFSTLTVSNMSPEDSSIYLCSVEDLKETQYFGPGTRLLVL.

This clonotype was counted ten times or more. CDR3 coding DNA: TGTGCCAGCAGCTTACCCGGGACCGCGCAAATCCGGTACTTC. The encoded protein is CASSLPGTAQIRYF. The chain has TRBV7-2 and TRBJ2-7; D is tentatively TRBD1 or TRBD2 (5 bases each). V was trimmed by 2 bases and J by 12 bases, leaving 20 bases between them. This CDR3 has 14 amino acids. Germline loops: CDR1 SGHTA, CDR2 FQGNSA.

This clonotype was seen repeatedly, ten times or more. The chain recombines TRBV9 with TRBJ2-5, with TRBD1 matching 7 bases. Germline CDR1 is SGDLS and CDR2 is YYNGEE. This CDR3 spans 14 amino acids. The trim removed 0 bases at V and 4 bases at J, leaving 3 bases unmatched. CDR3 bases: TGTGCCAGCAGCGTAGACGCAGGGGGAGAGACCCAGTACTTC. Translating gives CASSVDAGGETQYF.

J is TRBJ2-3 and V is TRBV7-3, with D tentatively TRBD1 or TRBD2 (5 bases each). The CDR3 is 16 residues long. Germline V lookup: CDR1 SGHTA, CDR2 FQGTGA. V was shortened by 5 bases and J by 0 bases, with 15 bases between the two germline ends. Here the CDR3 reads CASSAEGQVSTDTQYF. CDR3 sequence (DNA): TGTGCCAGCAGCGCCGAGGGGCAGGTTAGCACAGATACGCAGTATTTT.

This clonotype was seen ten or more times. The J gene is TRBJ1-6, the V gene TRBV6-1; no firm D call. The CDR3 has 14 residues. CDR1 MNHNS and CDR2 SASEGT come from the germline V gene. Trimming left V 9 bases short and J 8 bases short, with 17 bases between. The CDR3 protein is CASTPGIADSPLHF. The CDR3, as DNA: TGTGCCAGTACCCCGGGAATCGCCGATTCACCCCTCCACTTT.

This clonotype was counted at least ten times. The chain couples TRBV20-1 to TRBJ1-2; D perhaps matches TRBD1 (5 bases). V gave up 2 bases and J gave up 4 bases, with 11 bases separating them. This CDR3 has 13 amino acids. The germline V gene encodes CDR1 DFQATT and CDR2 SNEGSKA (reference sequence). CDR3 sequence: CSARSGTLYGYTF. The CDR3 DNA sequence: TGCAGTGCTAGATCGGGGACCCTCTATGGCTACACCTTC.

The chain couples TRBV7-8 to TRBJ1-2; 7 bases map to TRBD1. The germline V gene encodes CDR1 SGHVS and CDR2 FQNEAQ. The CDR3 sequence is 14 residues long. V lost 0 bases and J lost 8; bases outside the gene matches: 6. Here the CDR3 DNA reads TGTGCCAGCAGCTTAGCGGACAGGTTCGGAGGCTACACCTTC. Encoded protein: CASSLADRFGGYTF.

This clonotype was detected many times. This chain uses TRBV5-4 with TRBJ2-7; D not resolved. Trimming removed 3 bases at V and 0 bases at J, with 19 bases between. The CDR3 runs to 17 residues. Per germline, CDR1 SGHNT and CDR2 YYREEE (reference sequence). CDR3 sequence reads: CASSYAPEDGYSYEQYF. The CDR3 region has the DNA TGTGCCAGCAGCTACGCCCCCGAGGACGGATACTCCTACGAGCAGTACTTC.

This clonotype was counted ten times or more. V gene TRBV29-1 combines with J gene TRBJ2-5; no clear D gene. Between the trimmed V and J ends, which lost 5 bases and 2 bases, there was a span of 18 bases. Germline V gene data show CDR1 as SQVTM and CDR2 as ANQGSEA. The CDR3 runs 15 residues. The CDR3 DNA reads as TGCAGCGTTTTCCGACATCAGCGCTCACAAGAGACCCAGTACTTC. This gives the protein CSVFRHQRSQETQYF.

This clonotype was counted ten times or more. The CDR3 is CASSVETPNTGELFF. As DNA, the CDR3 is TGTGCCAGCAGCGTTGAGACTCCGAACACCGGGGAGCTGTTTTTT. The chain uses TRBV7-8 and TRBJ2-2, with no clear D. Germline loops: CDR1 SGHVS, CDR2 FQNEAQ. V dropped 5 bases and J dropped 0 bases, with 10 bases sitting between them. The CDR3 consists of 15 residues.

This clonotype was seen many times. DNA of the CDR3: TGCAGTGCAGCGGCCCGGGGGCGGTATCAAGAGACCCAGTACTTC. This gives the protein CSAAARGRYQETQYF. The chain carries TRBV20-1 and TRBJ2-5, with D perhaps assigned TRBD1 or TRBD2 (6 bases each). CDR1 is DFQATT, CDR2 SNEGSKA, per germline (reference sequence). The CDR3 contains 15 residues. V lost 6 bases and J lost 2, with 19 bases in between.

Ten or more counts support this clonotype. This chain's CDR3 is CSARDQSKNIQYF. The CDR3 DNA follows: TGCAGTGCTAGAGATCAGTCCAAAAACATTCAGTACTTC. The chain recombines TRBV20-1 with TRBJ2-4; no definite D call. Germline assignment: CDR1 DFQATT and CDR2 SNEGSKA (reference sequence). This CDR3 region has 13 residues. V was cut by 0 bases and J by 2 bases, with 5 bases left in between.

This clonotype has more than one count but fewer than ten. The V call is TRBV24-1, the J call TRBJ1-1; D unresolved. This CDR3 contains 13 residues. Per the germline V gene, CDR1 is KGHDR and CDR2 is SFDVKD. V was clipped by 9 bases and J by 0 bases, with 10 bases between them. CDR3 nucleotide sequence: TGTGCCACCTCTCTGGGGATGAACACTGAAGCTTTCTTT. The encoded protein is CATSLGMNTEAFF.